This entry lists 22 T cell receptor beta chains sequenced from one sample in a study of T cells in localized non-small cell lung cancer. Measured with immunoSEQ multiplex PCR; TCRdb has only the in-frame clones, and not every one. The table shows more than 100,000 clones, with about 90% occurring only once. The specimen comprised peripheral blood, sampled before any cancer treatment. The receptors shown here come from a female donor of 60 years or more with stage I lung adenocarcinoma.

This chain uses TRBV7-3 with TRBJ1-2, with D uncertain. CDR1 and CDR2 (germline): SGHTA, FQGTGA. The V end was cut by 0 bases, the J end by 9 bases, with 14 bases between. The CDR3 length is 14 residues. The CDR3 sequence is CASSLTQEAVRYTF. CDR3 in DNA: TGTGCCAGCAGCTTAACCCAGGAGGCAGTCCGCTACACCTTC.

This rearrangement joins TRBV6-6 to TRBJ1-3; D unclear. The germline CDR1 and CDR2 sequences are MNHNY and SVGAGI (reference sequence). Trimming stripped 6 bases from V and 2 bases from J, with 11 bases between. The CDR3 is 14 residues long. The CDR3 DNA is TGTGCCAGCAGGGAATACACAACTGGAAACACCATATATTTT. This gives the protein CASREYTTGNTIYF.

The chain combines TRBV30 with TRBJ2-2; 11 nucleotides line up with TRBD2. The CDR3 contains 15 residues. The germline V gene encodes CDR1 GTSNPN and CDR2 SVGIG (reference sequence). With 6 bases clipped from V and 6 bases from J, the junction kept 9 bases outside the gene matches. The CDR3 nucleotides are TGTGCCTGCCCGGGACTAGCGGCAGTCTCCGGGGAGCTGTTTTTT. Its translation is CACPGLAAVSGELFF. Combining the CDR3 with reference TRBV30 and TRBJ2-2 gives the whole variable domain SQTIHQWPATLVQPVGSPLSLECTVEGTSNPNLYWYRQAAGRGLQLLFYSVGIGQISSEVPQNLSASRPQDRQFILSSKKLLLSDSGFYLCACPGLAAVSGELFFGEGSRLTVL.

The V call is TRBV28, the J call TRBJ1-4, with 7 bases fitting TRBD1. CDR3 length: 15 residues. Germline assignment: CDR1 MDHEN and CDR2 SYDVKM. V shed 6 bases, J shed 5 bases, and the junction held 9 bases outside the gene matches. The CDR3 nucleotides read TGTGCCAGCAGACCCCCCGGGACAGCGAATGAAAAACTGTTTTTT. It yields the protein CASRPPGTANEKLFF.

The rearrangement joins TRBV2 to TRBJ2-3; 7 bases map to TRBD2. Germline assignment: CDR1 SNHLY and CDR2 FYNNEI. The V gene end was trimmed by 8 bases and the J gene end by 4 bases; junction bases not matched to a gene: 12. CDR3 length equals 15 residues. The CDR3 protein is CASRPLAREADTQYF. The CDR3 bases are TGTGCCAGCCGACCACTAGCGAGAGAGGCAGATACGCAGTATTTT.

This clone was detected a few times. The CDR3 loop reads CASSSYRGTEAFF. The CDR3, as DNA: TGTGCCAGCAGCAGCTACAGGGGCACTGAAGCTTTCTTT. The chain links TRBV9 to TRBJ1-1, with 7 bases matching TRBD1. The CDR3 runs 13 residues. Germline CDR1 reads SGDLS; CDR2 reads YYNGEE. V lost 4 bases to trimming and J lost 4 bases; unmatched junction nucleotides: 4.

The chain is built from TRBV5-4 and TRBJ2-1; TRBD1 might be the D (6 bases). V lost 4 bases to trimming and J lost 4 bases, with 12 bases between them. Germline V gene sequence: CDR1 SGHNT, CDR2 YYREEE (reference sequence). This CDR3 region has 14 residues. CDR3 sequence reads: CASSPWTAYNEQFF. The CDR3 region has the DNA TGTGCCAGCAGCCCTTGGACAGCGTACAATGAGCAGTTCTTC.

This sequence joins TRBV11-3 and TRBJ2-7; the D is unclear. The germline V gene has CDR1 SGHNT and CDR2 YENEEA. Trimming removed 5 bases at V and 3 bases at J, with 11 bases between. This CDR3 spans 13 amino acids. CDR3 nucleotide sequence: TGTGCCAGCAGCCGGTACAAGGGCTACGAGCAGTACTTC. It yields the protein CASSRYKGYEQYF.

The rearrangement uses TRBV9 and TRBJ1-1, with no clear D. Germline loops: CDR1 SGDLS, CDR2 YYNGEE. The CDR3 has 16 residues. Trimming removed 0 bases at V and 0 bases at J, with 12 bases between. CDR3 amino acids: CASSVEGSGMNTEAFF. In DNA, the CDR3 is TGTGCCAGCAGCGTAGAAGGATCTGGGATGAACACTGAAGCTTTCTTT.

This clone appeared a few times. This rearrangement joins TRBV5-5 to TRBJ2-7; D unresolved. CDR3 length equals 14 residues. Trimming removed 2 bases at V and 2 bases at J, with 11 bases between. Germline CDR1 is SGHKS and CDR2 is YYEKEE (reference sequence). The CDR3 region has the DNA TGTGCCAGCAGCTTTGGTGCCGGAACCTACGAGCAGTACTTC. It translates to CASSFGAGTYEQYF.

This chain links TRBV6-5 with TRBJ2-7; D is perhaps TRBD2 (6 bases). Germline values: CDR1 MNHEY, CDR2 SVGAGI. This CDR3 has 14 amino acids. V lost 4 bases, J lost 0 bases, and 10 bases lay in between. Here the CDR3 DNA reads TGTGCCAGCAGTTCTGGGGGGAGCTCCTACGAGCAGTACTTC. It yields the protein CASSSGGSSYEQYF.

J is TRBJ1-1 and V is TRBV6-5; 8 bases match TRBD1. Germline lookup yields CDR1 MNHEY and CDR2 SVGAGI. This CDR3 spans 15 amino acids. The V segment lost 10 bases and the J segment 3 bases; nucleotides outside the gene matches: 13. DNA of the CDR3: TGTGCCAATTACCGACAGGGGCCGCCGGACACTGAAGCTTTCTTT. This encodes CANYRQGPPDTEAFF.

The chain employs TRBV4-1 and TRBJ2-7, with TRBD2 identical over 7 bases. J gave up 5 bases and V 4 bases, and 2 bases lay outside the gene matches. CDR1 is MGHRA, CDR2 YSYEKL, per germline. This CDR3 has 12 amino acids. For the CDR3, the DNA is TGCGCCAGCAGCCGGGGGGGAGACGAGCAGTACTTC. It translates to CASSRGGDEQYF.

This chain links TRBV19 with TRBJ2-7, with TRBD2 as a possible D gene (6 bases). The germline CDR1 and CDR2 sequences are LNHDA and SQIVND (reference sequence). Trimming took 5 bases from V and 5 from J, leaving 16 bases between them. The CDR3 contains 14 residues. CDR3 DNA: TGTGCCAGTAGTCCTCCGGGAGCGCGCAACGAGCAGTACTTC. It translates to CASSPPGARNEQYF.

The chain combines TRBV9 with TRBJ2-4, with 8 bases that match TRBD1. V gave up 3 bases and J gave up 9 bases; unmatched junction bases: 8. The germline V gene has CDR1 SGDLS and CDR2 YYNGEE. This CDR3 has 14 residues. The CDR3 nucleotides are TGTGCCAGCAGCGCTGAGGACAGGGCGGGCATTCAGTACTTC. This codes for CASSAEDRAGIQYF.

J is TRBJ2-5 and V is TRBV4-1; no clear D gene. The V gene's germline CDR1 is MGHRA and CDR2 YSYEKL. Trimming removed 1 base at V and 5 bases at J, with 8 bases between. This CDR3 comprises 13 residues. CDR3 DNA: TGCGCCAGCAGCCAAGCTGGTGGCGAGACCCAGTACTTC. Translation: CASSQAGGETQYF.

The sample holds one count of this clone. The chain is built from TRBV29-1 and TRBJ1-1, with D unresolved. The germline gives CDR1 SQVTM, CDR2 ANQGSEA. V lost 2 bases, J lost 2 bases, and 9 bases lay in between. The CDR3 has 13 amino acids. The CDR3 DNA sequence: TGCAGCGTTGAACTTGTGGGAAACACTGAAGCTTTCTTT. Translated, it gives CSVELVGNTEAFF.

The chain links TRBV9 to TRBJ2-7; D not certain. The germline V gene encodes CDR1 SGDLS and CDR2 YYNGEE. The V gene lost 3 bases and the J gene lost 6 bases, with 13 bases spanning the gap. This CDR3 has 13 residues. The CDR3 is CASSGLVVSEQYF. CDR3 sequence (DNA): TGTGCCAGCAGCGGCCTCGTCGTTAGCGAGCAGTACTTC. The full variable domain, with the rest looked up from reference TRBV9 and TRBJ2-7, is DSGVTQTPKHLITATGQRVTLRCSPRSGDLSVYWYQQSLDQGLQFLIQYYNGEERAKGNILERFSAQQFPDLHSELNLSSLELGDSALYFCASSGLVVSEQYFGPGTRLTVT.

The CDR3 here is CASSSQGINQPQHF. CDR3 DNA: TGTGCCAGTAGTAGTCAGGGTATCAATCAGCCCCAGCATTTT. The rearrangement uses TRBV19 and TRBJ1-5, with a tentative D call TRBD1 (5 bases). There are 14 residues in the CDR3. Germline CDR1 reads LNHDA; CDR2 reads SQIVND (reference sequence). V was pared by 4 bases and J by 3 bases, with 10 bases between. Full variable domain (missing parts from reference TRBV19 and TRBJ1-5): DGGITQSPKYLFRKEGQNVTLSCEQNLNHDAMYWYRQDPGQGLRLIYYSQIVNDFQKGDIAEGYSVSREKKESFPLTVTSAQKNPTAFYLCASSSQGINQPQHFGDGTRLSIL.

The rearrangement links TRBV11-2 to TRBJ1-2, with 7 nucleotides matching TRBD1. This CDR3 has 15 residues. CDR1 is SGHAT, CDR2 FQNNGV, per germline. V was clipped by 7 bases and J by 3 bases; unmatched bases: 11. CDR3 sequence: CASTSQRDSYYGYTF. The CDR3, as DNA: TGTGCCAGCACCTCCCAACGGGACAGCTACTATGGCTACACCTTC.

This clone came up once. The gene calls are TRBV11-2 and TRBJ2-1; 10 bases are a match to TRBD2. CDR1 and CDR2 (germline): SGHAT, FQNNGV. V was pared by 4 bases and J by 2 bases, with 5 bases of the junction left unmatched. The CDR3 runs to 16 residues. CDR3: CASSSRTSGAYNEQFF. In DNA, the CDR3 is TGTGCCAGCAGCTCACGGACTAGCGGAGCCTACAATGAGCAGTTCTTC.

The V gene is TRBV29-1, the J gene TRBJ1-4, with a possible D match to TRBD1 (5 bases). V dropped 1 base and J dropped 11 bases, with 8 bases sitting between them. From germline, CDR1 is SQVTM and CDR2 ANQGSEA. The CDR3 is 11 residues long. CDR3: CSVEGAGKLFF. The CDR3 DNA follows: TGCAGCGTTGAAGGGGCAGGGAAACTGTTTTTT.